The sequence of this T cell receptor beta chain was determined in a study of blood T cell repertoires in COVID-19. Study-level information: Resolution of symptoms, clearance, or two negative PCRs was present in recovered Cohort 3 donors.

Ages ranged from about 18 to 89 years, with residence in about 24 US areas. Original processing notes: Reference gene primer amplification yielded estimated nucleated cell counts. Clones were read by immunoSEQ multiplex PCR, and TCRdb kept only the in-frame ones, dropping some. V and J calls plus clone size are reproduced from that table; the DNA served to infer D and trimming. The table lists roughly 150,000 clones, under 90% of them singletons, with roughly 4% in the top ten. This clone was observed once. CDR3 length: 13 amino acids. Trimming removed 8 bases at V and 1 base at J, with 11 bases between. CDR1 and CDR2 (germline): MNHEY, SMNVEV (reference sequence).

V is TRBV27 and J is TRBJ1-1; D is uncertain. The sequence derives from a man aged 50-59 years in a cohort exposed to, infected with or recovered from COVID-19 (not recorded which). Sequenced input: PBMCs or T cells enriched from blood (not recorded which). As DNA, the CDR3 is TGTGCCAGCTTTTTAGCTCAGAACACTGAAGCTTTCTTT. Amino acids: CASFLAQNTEAFF.